The text below deals with one TCR beta chain. As to time point: patch test 2, 6 weeks after DPC sensitization. Described treatment: therapeutic diphenylcyclopropenone sensitization with weekly scalp DPC. This sample is part of a study of human T cells and chemical hapten exposure. TCRdb reprocessed the RACE reads via MiXCR and lists one record per CDR3 protein. Among about 84,000 distinct CDR3 sequences, 10% were seen once, and the ten largest hold 4.5% to 5%. Trimming took 5 bases from V and 8 from J; bases not matched to a gene: 2. Germline assignment: CDR1 GTSNPN and CDR2 SVGIG (reference sequence). The CDR3 has 13 amino acids.

The source was whole blood, collected in connection with sensitization to the hapten diphenylcyclopropenone (DPC). V gene TRBV30 combines with J gene TRBJ2-1; 14 positions agree with TRBD2. This clonotype was obtained from a woman aged 50 to 60 with alopecia areata. Some clones in this sample may be carry-over from other donors' samples. CDR3 in DNA: TGTGCCTGGGGACTAGCGGGAGGCCATGAGCAGTTCTTC. Its translation: CAWGLAGGHEQFF.